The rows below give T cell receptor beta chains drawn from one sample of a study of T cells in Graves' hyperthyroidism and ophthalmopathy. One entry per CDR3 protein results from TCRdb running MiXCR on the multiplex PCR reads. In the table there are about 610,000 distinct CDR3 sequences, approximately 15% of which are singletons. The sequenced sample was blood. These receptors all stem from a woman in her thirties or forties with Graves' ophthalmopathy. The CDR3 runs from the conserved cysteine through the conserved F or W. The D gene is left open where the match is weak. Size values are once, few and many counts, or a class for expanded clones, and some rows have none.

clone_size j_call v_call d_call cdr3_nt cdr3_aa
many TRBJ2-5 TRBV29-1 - TGCAGCGTTGTTGGAGGGTGGGAGACCCAGTACTTC CSVVGGWETQYF
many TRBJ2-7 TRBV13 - TGTGCCAGCAGCTTTGGACAGAGCTCCTACGAGCAGTACTTC CASSFGQSSYEQYF
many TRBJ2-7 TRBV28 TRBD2 TGTGCCAGCTGCTCATTAGCGGGAGTCTACGAGCAGTACTTC CASCSLAGVYEQYF
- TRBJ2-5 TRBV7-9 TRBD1 TGTGCCAGCAGCTTAGTTCGGGACAGCTTCCTTCAAGAGACCCAGTACTTC CASSLVRDSFLQETQYF
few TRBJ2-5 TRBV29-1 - TGCAGCGTTGCTCGACTTCTTTCAGGGGAGACCCAGTACTTC CSVARLLSGETQYF
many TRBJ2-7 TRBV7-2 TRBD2 TGTGCCAGCAGCTTAGGCCCAGGACTAGCGGGCGCCTACGAGCAGTACTTC CASSLGPGLAGAYEQYF
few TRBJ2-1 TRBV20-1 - TGCAGTGCTAGATACCATGAGCAGTTCTTC CSARYHEQFF
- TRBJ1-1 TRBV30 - TGTGCCTGGAGTGTACAGGCCAAGACTGAAGCTTTCTTT CAWSVQAKTEAFF
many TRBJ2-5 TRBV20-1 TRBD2 TGCAGTGCCCGGGGGGGGATTCTGGAGACCCAGTACTTC CSARGGILETQYF
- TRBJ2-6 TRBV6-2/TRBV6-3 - TGTGCCAGCAGTCCCTCCTTTTGGGGGACGTCCCTTTCTGGGGCCAACGTCCTGACTTTC CASSPSFWGTSLSGANVLTF
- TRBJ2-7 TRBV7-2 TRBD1 TGTGCCAGTAGTTATCGGACAGGGACGAATGACGAGCAGTACTTC CASSYRTGTNDEQYF
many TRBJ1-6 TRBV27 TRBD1 TGTGCCAGCACCGCGGGACAGGGGTATAGCTCACCCCTCCACTTT CASTAGQGYSSPLHF
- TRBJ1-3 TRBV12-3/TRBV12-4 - TGTGCCAGCAGTTTAGCGGGCCAGTTTGGAAACACCATATATTTT CASSLAGQFGNTIYF
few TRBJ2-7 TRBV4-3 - TGCGCCAGCAGCCAGGGGACGGGCCACCGCTACGAGCAGTACTTC CASSQGTGHRYEQYF
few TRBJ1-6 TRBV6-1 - TGTGCCGCACAAGACCCCGGGACGTTTAATTCACCCCTCCACTTT CAAQDPGTFNSPLHF
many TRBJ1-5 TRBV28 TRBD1 TGTGCCAGCAGTCCGGTGGGGACAGTCAATCAGCCCCAGCATTTT CASSPVGTVNQPQHF
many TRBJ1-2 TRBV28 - TGTGCCAGCAGGTCAGGGTCCTATGGCTACACCTTC CASRSGSYGYTF
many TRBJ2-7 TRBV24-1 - TGTGCCACCAGTGATTCCCAGGGTACCTACGAGCAGTACTTC CATSDSQGTYEQYF
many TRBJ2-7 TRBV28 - TGTGCCAGCAGTTCAGTAAGGGGTTCCCCCTACGAGCAGTACTTC CASSSVRGSPYEQYF
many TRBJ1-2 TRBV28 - TGTGCCAGCAGCACCGCAGGGAACTATGGCTACACCTTC CASSTAGNYGYTF
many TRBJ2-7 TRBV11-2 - TGTGCCAGTAGCGCGTCCCGGCGGCCCAACGAGCAGTACTTC CASSASRRPNEQYF
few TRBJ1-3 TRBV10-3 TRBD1 TGTGCCATCAGTGGCCGTCCAGGGGGCGATGGAAACACCATATATTTT CAISGRPGGDGNTIYF
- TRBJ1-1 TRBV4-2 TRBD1 TGTGCCAGCAGCCAGGTATCAGGGGGGAACACTGAAGCTTTCTTT CASSQVSGGNTEAFF
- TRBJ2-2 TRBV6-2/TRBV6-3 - TGTGCCAGCAGTTATGGGACCGTGGAGCTGTTTTTT CASSYGTVELFF
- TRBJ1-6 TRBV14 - TGTGCCAGCAGCCAAGTTTGGGGGCTTCAATCACCCCTCCACTTT CASSQVWGLQSPLHF
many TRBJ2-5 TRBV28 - TGTGCCAGCAGTTTGGGTGCGAGGATACGGGAGACCCAGTACTTC CASSLGARIRETQYF
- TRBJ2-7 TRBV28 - TGTGCCAGCAGTTTACTTCCATTTCCGGGGAGACACGAGCAGTACTTC CASSLLPFPGRHEQYF
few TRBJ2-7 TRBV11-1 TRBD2 TGTGCCAGCAGTTCCACCCCCCGAGCGGGAGGCATCAACGAGCAGTACTTC CASSSTPRAGGINEQYF
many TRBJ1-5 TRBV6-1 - TGTGCCAGCAGTGACAGTCCTTATCAGCCCCAGCATTTT CASSDSPYQPQHF
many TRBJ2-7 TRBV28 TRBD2 TGTGCCAGCAGTGAGTTCGGGGGGAACTTACGAGAGCAGTACTTC CASSEFGGNLREQYF
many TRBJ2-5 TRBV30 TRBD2 TGTGCCTGGAGTGTGCGGGAGAGGGAGACCCAGTACTTC CAWSVRERETQYF
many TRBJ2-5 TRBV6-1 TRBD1 TGTGCCAGCAGTGAAACTGGGACAGTTCAAGAGACCCAGTACTTC CASSETGTVQETQYF
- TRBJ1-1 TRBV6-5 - TGTGCCAGCAGTTCAGAACCAGACACTGAAGCTTTCTTT CASSSEPDTEAFF
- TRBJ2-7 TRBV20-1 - TGCAGTGCTCTCCAAGTGAGGTTTTTCTCCTACGAGCAGTACTTC CSALQVRFFSYEQYF
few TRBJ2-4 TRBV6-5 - TGTGCCAGCAGTTACTCGATGGGAGTGGAGAACATTCAGTACTTC CASSYSMGVENIQYF
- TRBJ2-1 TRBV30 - TGTGCCTGGAGTGTACTTCATTTACTGCCAGCAAATGAGCAGTTCTTC CAWSVLHLLPANEQFF
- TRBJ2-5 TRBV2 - TGTGCCAGCGCCTGGGAGACCCAGTACTTC CASAWETQYF
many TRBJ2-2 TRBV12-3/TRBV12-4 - TGTGCCAGCAGACTCGGGACAACCCTGGCCGGGGAGCTGTTTTTT CASRLGTTLAGELFF
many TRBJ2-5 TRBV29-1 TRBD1 TGCAGCGTTGAGATGGCCTCAAGGGACAGGGGGACCCAGTACTTC CSVEMASRDRGTQYF
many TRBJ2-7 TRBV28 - TGTGCCAGCAGTTTGAGGGGGGCGCTGAGCGAGCAGTACTTC CASSLRGALSEQYF
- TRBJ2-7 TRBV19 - TGTGCCAGTAGTGCCTTCCAGGGCAGTCTATACGAGCAGTACTTC CASSAFQGSLYEQYF
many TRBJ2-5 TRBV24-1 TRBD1 TGTGCCACCAGTGACTCGGGACAGGGTATAGAGACCCAGTACTTC CATSDSGQGIETQYF
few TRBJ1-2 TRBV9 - TGTGCCAGCAGCGTAGGAGGGCAGGACAACTATGGCTACACCTTC CASSVGGQDNYGYTF
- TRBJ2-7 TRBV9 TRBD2 TGTGCCAGCAGCGTAGGTAGCGGGAGTTCGGTGGGCCGCTACGAGCAGTACTTC CASSVGSGSSVGRYEQYF
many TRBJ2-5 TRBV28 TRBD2 TGTGCCAGCAGTTTCCGGCTAGCGGGAGATTTGGAGACCCAGTACTTC CASSFRLAGDLETQYF
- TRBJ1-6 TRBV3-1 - TGTGCCAGCAGCCAAGGAGAAATCGGCAATTCACCCCTCCACTTT CASSQGEIGNSPLHF